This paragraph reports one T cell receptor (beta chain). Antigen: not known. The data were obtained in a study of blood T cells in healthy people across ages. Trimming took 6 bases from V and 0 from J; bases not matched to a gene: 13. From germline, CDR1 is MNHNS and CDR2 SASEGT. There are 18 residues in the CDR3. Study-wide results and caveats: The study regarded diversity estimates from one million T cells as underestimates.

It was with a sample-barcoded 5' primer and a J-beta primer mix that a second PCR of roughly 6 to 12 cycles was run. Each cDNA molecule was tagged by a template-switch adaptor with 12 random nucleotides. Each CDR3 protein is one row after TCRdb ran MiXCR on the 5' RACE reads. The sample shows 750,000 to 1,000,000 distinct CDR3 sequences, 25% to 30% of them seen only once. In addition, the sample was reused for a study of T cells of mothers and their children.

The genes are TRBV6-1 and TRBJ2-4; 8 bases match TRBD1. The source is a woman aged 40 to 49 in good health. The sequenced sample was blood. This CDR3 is CASRPGQGRRGAKNIQYF. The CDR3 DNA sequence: TGTGCCAGCAGACCCGGACAGGGACGTAGGGGAGCCAAAAACATTCAGTACTTC.